This T cell receptor (beta chain) was obtained from a study of brain T cells in children with intractable seizures. V was pared by 0 bases and J by 0 bases, with 9 bases between. There are 15 residues in the CDR3. Germline values: CDR1 GTSNPN, CDR2 SVGIG (reference sequence). Time point of the sample: blood from clinic visit 5 months post-surgery; TSC patient then seizure free. Profiled with immunoSEQ multiplex PCR; TCRdb holds only in-frame clones, not every one. The data contain around 340,000 clones, 93% of them singletons. The receptor comes from a boy less than two years old with tuberous sclerosis and intractable seizures. V is TRBV30 and J is TRBJ1-3; D is unclear. Specimen: peripheral blood, collected less than 6 months after surgery. The DNA for the CDR3 is TGTGCCTGGAGTGTACTCCCAGACTCTGGAAACACCATATATTTT. It encodes CAWSVLPDSGNTIYF.